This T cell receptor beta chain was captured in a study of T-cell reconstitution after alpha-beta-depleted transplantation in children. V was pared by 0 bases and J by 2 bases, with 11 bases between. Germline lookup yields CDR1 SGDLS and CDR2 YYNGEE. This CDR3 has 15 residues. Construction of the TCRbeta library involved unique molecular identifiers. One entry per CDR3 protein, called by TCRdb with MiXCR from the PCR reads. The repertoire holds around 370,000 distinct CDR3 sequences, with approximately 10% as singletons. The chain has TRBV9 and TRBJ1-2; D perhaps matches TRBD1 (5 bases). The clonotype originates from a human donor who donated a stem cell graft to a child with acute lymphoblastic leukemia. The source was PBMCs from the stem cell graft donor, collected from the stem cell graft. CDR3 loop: CASSVGTSQNYGYTF. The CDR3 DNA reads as TGTGCCAGCAGCGTAGGGACATCCCAAAACTATGGCTACACCTTC. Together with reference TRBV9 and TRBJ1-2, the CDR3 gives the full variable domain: DSGVTQTPKHLITATGQRVTLRCSPRSGDLSVYWYQQSLDQGLQFLIQYYNGEERAKGNILERFSAQQFPDLHSELNLSSLELGDSALYFCASSVGTSQNYGYTFGSGTRLTVV.